This T cell receptor (beta chain) was sequenced for a study of tissue T cells after allogeneic stem cell transplantation. Study-wide results and limits: Tissue-detected TCR repertoire was only partly captured by blood and spleen T cells.

Only in-frame clones appear in the TCRdb table, and some are missing; sequencing was by immunoSEQ multiplex PCR. Altogether fewer than 20,000 clones are present, roughly two thirds being singletons, with the ten largest covering roughly 0.91%. Trimming at V came to 5 bases and at J to 0 bases, leaving 2 bases not matched to a gene. CDR3 length equals 13 residues. The germline CDR1 and CDR2 sequences are SGHDT and FRDEAV. This clone showed up just a few times. Antigen unknown. Germline and genes: mouse. The observed sequence ends 1 residue before the CDR3 terminus, with the missing tail filled in from the germline J gene.

Sequences were obtained from spleen. The origin of this receptor is a female BALB/c mouse in good health. The MHC haplotype recorded for the strain is H2-d. The chain joins TRBV14 to TRBJ2-7; 7 bases line up with TRBD1. CDR3 bases read: TGTGCCAGCAGAGACAGGGTCTCCTATGAACAGTAC. Translating gives CASRDRVSYEQY. The whole CDR3 sequence reads CASRDRVSYEQYF. Full variable domain (outside the CDR3, taken from reference TRBV14 and TRBJ2-7): EAGVTQSPRYAVLQEGQAVSFWCDPISGHDTLYWYQQPRDQGPQLLVYFRDEAVIDNSQLPSDRFSAVRPKGTNSTLKIQSAKQGDTATYLCASRDRVSYEQYFGPGTRLTVL.